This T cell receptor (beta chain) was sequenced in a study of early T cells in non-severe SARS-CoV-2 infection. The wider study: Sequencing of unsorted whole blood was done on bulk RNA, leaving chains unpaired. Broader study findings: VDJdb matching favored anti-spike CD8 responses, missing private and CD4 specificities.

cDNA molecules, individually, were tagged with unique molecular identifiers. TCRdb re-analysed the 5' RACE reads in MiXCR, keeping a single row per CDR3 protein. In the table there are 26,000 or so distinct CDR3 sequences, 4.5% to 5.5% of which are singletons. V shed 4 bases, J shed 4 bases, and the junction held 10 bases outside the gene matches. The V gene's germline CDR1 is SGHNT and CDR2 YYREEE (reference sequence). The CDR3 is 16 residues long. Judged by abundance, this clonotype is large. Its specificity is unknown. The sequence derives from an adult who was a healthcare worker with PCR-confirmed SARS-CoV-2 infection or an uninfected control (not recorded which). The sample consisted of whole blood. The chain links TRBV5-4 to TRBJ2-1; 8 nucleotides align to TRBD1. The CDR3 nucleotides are TGTGCCAGCAGCCCACCCGGGACAGGCTTGTACAATGAGCAGTTCTTC. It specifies CASSPPGTGLYNEQFF.